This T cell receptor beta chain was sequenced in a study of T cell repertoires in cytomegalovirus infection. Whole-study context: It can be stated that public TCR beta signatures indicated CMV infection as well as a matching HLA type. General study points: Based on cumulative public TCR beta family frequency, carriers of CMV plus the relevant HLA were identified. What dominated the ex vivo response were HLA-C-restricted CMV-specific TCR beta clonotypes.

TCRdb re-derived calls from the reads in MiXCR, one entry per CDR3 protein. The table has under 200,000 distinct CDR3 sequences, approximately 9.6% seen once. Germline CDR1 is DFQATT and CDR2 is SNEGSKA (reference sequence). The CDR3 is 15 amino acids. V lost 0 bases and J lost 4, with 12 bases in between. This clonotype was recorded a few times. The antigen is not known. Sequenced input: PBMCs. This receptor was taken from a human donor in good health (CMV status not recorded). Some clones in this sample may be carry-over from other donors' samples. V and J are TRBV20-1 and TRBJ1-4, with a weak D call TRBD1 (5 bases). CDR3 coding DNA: TGCAGTGCTAGAGATCGACAGAGAGATAATGAAAAACTGTTTTTT. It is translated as CSARDRQRDNEKLFF.